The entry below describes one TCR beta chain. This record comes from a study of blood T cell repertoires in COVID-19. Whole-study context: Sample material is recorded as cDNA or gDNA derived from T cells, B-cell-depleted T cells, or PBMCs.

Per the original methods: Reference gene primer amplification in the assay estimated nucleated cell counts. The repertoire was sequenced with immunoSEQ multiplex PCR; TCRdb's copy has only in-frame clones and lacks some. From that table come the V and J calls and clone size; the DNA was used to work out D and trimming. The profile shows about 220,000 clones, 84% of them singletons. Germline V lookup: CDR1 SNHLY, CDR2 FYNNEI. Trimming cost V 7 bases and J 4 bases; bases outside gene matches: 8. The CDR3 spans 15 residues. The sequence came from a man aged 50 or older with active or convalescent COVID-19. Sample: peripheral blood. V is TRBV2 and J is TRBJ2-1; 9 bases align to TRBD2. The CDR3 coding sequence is TGTGCCAGCATGGAGCGGGAGGCCATTTACAATGAGCAGTTCTTC. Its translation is CASMEREAIYNEQFF.